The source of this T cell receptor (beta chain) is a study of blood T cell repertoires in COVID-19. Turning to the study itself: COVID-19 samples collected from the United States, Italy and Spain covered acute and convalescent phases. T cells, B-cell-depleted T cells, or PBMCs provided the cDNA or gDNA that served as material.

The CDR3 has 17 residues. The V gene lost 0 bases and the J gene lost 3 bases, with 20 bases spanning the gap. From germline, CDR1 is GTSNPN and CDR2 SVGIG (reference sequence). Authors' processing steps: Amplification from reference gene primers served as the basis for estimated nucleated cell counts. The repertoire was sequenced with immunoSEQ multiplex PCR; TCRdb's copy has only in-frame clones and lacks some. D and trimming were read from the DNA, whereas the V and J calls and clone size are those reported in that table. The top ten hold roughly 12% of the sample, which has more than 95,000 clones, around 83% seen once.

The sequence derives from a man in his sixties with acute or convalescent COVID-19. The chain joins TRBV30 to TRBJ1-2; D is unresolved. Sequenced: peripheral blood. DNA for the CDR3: TGTGCCTGGAGTGTACACGCCCCCCTCAGACGGGACTATGGCTACACCTTC. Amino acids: CAWSVHAPLRRDYGYTF. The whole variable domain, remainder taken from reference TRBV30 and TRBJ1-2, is SQTIHQWPATLVQPVGSPLSLECTVEGTSNPNLYWYRQAAGRGLQLLFYSVGIGQISSEVPQNLSASRPQDRQFILSSKKLLLSDSGFYLCAWSVHAPLRRDYGYTFGSGTRLTVV.